These T cell receptor beta chains were read from a single sample in a study of Tregs in tolerant kidney transplant recipients. The repertoire was sequenced with immunoSEQ multiplex PCR; TCRdb's copy has only in-frame clones and lacks some. Of roughly 120,000 clones listed, around 91% are singletons. Sequenced input: CD4+ T cells from blood. The receptors shown here come from a human donor in good health. The CDR3 runs from the conserved cysteine through the conserved F or W. A D gene is named only where the DNA matches it firmly. Clone size is shown for a subset of rows, as once, few, many or a class of expanded clone.

j_call clone_size d_call v_call cdr3_length cdr3_nt cdr3_aa
TRBJ1-1 NA NA TRBV7-3 15 TGTGCCAGCAGCTTAAAGGGTTCGGGAGGCACTGAAGCTTTCTTT CASSLKGSGGTEAFF
TRBJ1-2 NA NA TRBV5-1 12 TGCGCCAGCAGCAGCAGGGGAGATGGCTACACCTTC CASSSRGDGYTF
TRBJ1-1 NA NA TRBV9 14 TGTGCCAGCAGCGTAGGGGGGATGAACACTGAAGCTTTCTTT CASSVGGMNTEAFF
TRBJ1-1 few NA TRBV18 16 TGTGCCAGCTCACCCGGGACCCACAGCGGGGACACTGAAGCTTTCTTT CASSPGTHSGDTEAFF
TRBJ1-6 NA NA TRBV30 14 TGTGCCTGGAGCAGGGATTTCTATAATTCACCCCTCCACTTT CAWSRDFYNSPLHF
TRBJ2-1 NA NA TRBV5-1 13 TGCGCCAGCAGCTTGGCTAGTAGGAATGAGCAGTTCTTC CASSLASRNEQFF
TRBJ1-2 NA TRBD1 TRBV6-1 15 TGTGCCAGCACATATAGGGCAGGGGGCGACTATGGCTACACCTTC CASTYRAGGDYGYTF
TRBJ1-2 NA TRBD1 TRBV10-3 14 TGTGCCATCAGTGCCGGACAGGACCTCTATGGCTACACCTTC CAISAGQDLYGYTF
TRBJ1-6 NA NA TRBV15 14 TGTGCCACCAGCAGAGGGGTCGGGATTATGGCCCTCCACTTT CATSRGVGIMALHF
TRBJ2-3 NA TRBD1 TRBV18 18 TGTGCCAGCGACTCGTTACCTCAGCAGGGGGCTCGGACAGATACGCAGTATTTT CASDSLPQQGARTDTQYF
TRBJ1-1 NA TRBD1 TRBV18 15 TGTGCCAGCTCACCACCCGGGAGGGGGCCGGTTGAAGCTTTCTTT CASSPPGRGPVEAFF
TRBJ2-7 NA NA TRBV7-2 13 TGTGCCAGCAGCTTAGCAGCCAGCTACGAGCAGTACTTC CASSLAASYEQYF
TRBJ2-7 NA NA TRBV4-2 14 TGTGCCAGCAGCCAAGAACTGGTCGGCTACGAGCAGTACTTC CASSQELVGYEQYF
TRBJ1-2 NA NA TRBV6-5 15 TGTGCCAGCAGTTACTCGTGGACGGGGGACTATGGCTACACCTTC CASSYSWTGDYGYTF
TRBJ1-4 NA NA TRBV6-4 15 TGTGCCAGCAGCCGTCAGGGGTCGGCTAATGAAAAACTGTTTTTT CASSRQGSANEKLFF
TRBJ1-4 NA NA TRBV6-5 16 TGTGCCAGCAGTTACTTCCAGCTTGCAACTAATGAAAAACTGTTTTTT CASSYFQLATNEKLFF
TRBJ2-3 NA NA TRBV29-1 12 TGCAGCGTGCAGCGGGGCACAGATACGCAGTATTTT CSVQRGTDTQYF
TRBJ2-1 NA NA TRBV11-2 12 TGTGCCAGCAGCCTTCGACGGAATGAGCAGTTCTTC CASSLRRNEQFF
TRBJ1-2 NA NA TRBV28 12 TGTGCCAGCAAGAGCAGATCCTATGGCTACACCTTC CASKSRSYGYTF
TRBJ2-1 NA NA TRBV11-2 14 TGTGCCAGCAGCTTATTGGCAGCCTACAATGAGCAGTTCTTC CASSLLAAYNEQFF
TRBJ1-2 NA NA TRBV18 15 TGTGCCAGCTCACCTGACGGAGATTTATACTATGGCTACACCTTC CASSPDGDLYYGYTF
TRBJ2-5 NA TRBD1 TRBV2 14 TGTGCCTCCCAAAAGAGACAGGGGGGAGAGACCCAGTACTTC CASQKRQGGETQYF
TRBJ1-4 NA NA TRBV7-6 17 TGTGCCAGCTCCTTTCGCCCGGGGGTCCGGACTAATGAAAAACTGTTTTTT CASSFRPGVRTNEKLFF
TRBJ2-7 NA NA TRBV10-2 15 TGCGCCAGTAGAGATACAGGGTCGGGGGGCTACGAGCAGTACTTC CASRDTGSGGYEQYF
TRBJ2-1 once TRBD2 TRBV30 18 TGTGCCTGGAGTGTACGGCATAGCGGGGCTAGCTCCTACAATGAGCAGTTCTTC CAWSVRHSGASSYNEQFF
TRBJ2-1 NA TRBD2 TRBV5-1 16 TGCGCCAGCAGCTTGAATACCGCGGGGGGGCCAAAGGAGCAGTTCTTC CASSLNTAGGPKEQFF
TRBJ1-4 NA TRBD1 TRBV10-3 15 TGTGCCATCAGGGCAGGGGGGGCGACTAATGAAAAACTGTTTTTT CAIRAGGATNEKLFF
TRBJ1-1 NA TRBD1 TRBV7-3 13 TGTGCCAGCAGCACAGACAGGGGCACTGAAGCTTTCTTT CASSTDRGTEAFF
TRBJ2-7 NA TRBD2 TRBV19 18 TGTGCCAGTAGTGCTCCGGGACTAGCGGGAGCAAACTCCTACGAGCAGTACTTC CASSAPGLAGANSYEQYF
TRBJ2-7 NA NA TRBV6-6 12 TGTGCCAGCAGTTGGGGTATCTACGAGCAGTACTTC CASSWGIYEQYF
TRBJ2-5 NA TRBD2 TRBV7-6 13 TGTGCCAGCAGCCGGGACTACCAAAAGACCCAGTACTTC CASSRDYQKTQYF
TRBJ1-4 NA NA TRBV6-5 13 TGTGCCAGTCCCCGGGTCGTAAATGAAAAACTGTTTTTT CASPRVVNEKLFF
TRBJ1-1 NA NA TRBV13 12 TGTGCCAGCAGTGGGCCTGGAACTGAAGCTTTCTTT CASSGPGTEAFF
TRBJ1-2 few TRBD1 TRBV10-2 13 TGCGCCAGCAGAGGGACAGGGGGCCATGGCTACACCTTC CASRGTGGHGYTF
TRBJ1-1 NA NA TRBV7-9 12 TGTGCCAGCAGCTTTTCAGGGCAAGACGCTTTCTTT CASSFSGQDAFF
TRBJ1-5 once NA TRBV6-5 13 TGTGCCAGCAGTTACTCGAAAACGCAGCCCCAGCATTTT CASSYSKTQPQHF